This entry lists 20 T cell receptor beta chains sequenced from one sample in a study of shared clonotypes between healthy human individuals. Data came from immunoSEQ multiplex PCR; TCRdb stores just in-frame clones and leaves some out. Counted here are over a million clones, roughly 96% occurring once; the ten biggest clones make up roughly 1.1%. Specimen: naive CD4+ T cells sorted from blood. Subset: CD45RA+ positively selected. Receptors originate from a man aged 25 to 45 in good health.

This clone is a singleton in its sample. The rearrangement uses TRBV5-1 and TRBJ2-7, with 7 bases matching TRBD2. V trimming: 6 bases; J trimming: 4 bases; junction bases outside the gene matches: 10. Germline-derived CDR1 and CDR2 are SGHRS and YFSETQ. This CDR3 spans 14 amino acids. The CDR3 sequence: CASTREGLLYEQYF. The DNA of the CDR3 is TGCGCCAGCACGAGGGAGGGGTTGTTGTACGAGCAGTACTTC.

The chain has TRBV6-5 and TRBJ2-2, with 10 nucleotides matching TRBD2. V was pared by 7 bases and J by 7 bases, with 6 bases of the junction left unmatched. Looked up from germline, CDR1 is MNHEY and CDR2 is SVGAGI. The CDR3 runs 14 residues. The CDR3 region is CASKPGLAIGELFF. The CDR3 DNA reads TGTGCCAGCAAACCGGGACTAGCGATCGGGGAGCTGTTTTTT.

The chain recombines TRBV30 with TRBJ1-2; D uncertain. Germline V gene sequence: CDR1 GTSNPN, CDR2 SVGIG (reference sequence). The CDR3 length is 11 residues. The CDR3: CGGQRNYGYTF. CDR3 bases: TGTGGAGGTCAGCGCAACTATGGCTACACCTTC.

The chain carries TRBV5-6 and TRBJ2-7; 10 bases align to TRBD2. After removal of 4 bases from V and 6 bases from J, the junction contained 10 bases not matched to a gene. The germline gives CDR1 SGHDT, CDR2 YYEEEE. The length of the CDR3 is 15 residues. As DNA, the CDR3 is TGTGCCAGCAGCCCGGGACTAGCGATCCGGCTCGAGCAGTACTTC. Its protein product is CASSPGLAIRLEQYF.

The chain uses TRBV5-4 and TRBJ1-1; D gene ambiguous. This CDR3 is built from 13 residues. V dropped 0 bases and J dropped 6 bases, with 9 bases sitting between them. The germline gives CDR1 SGHNT, CDR2 YYREEE (reference sequence). The CDR3 DNA reads TGTGCCAGCAGCTTGGGCGCGACCCCTGAAGCTTTCTTT. Protein product: CASSLGATPEAFF.

This sequence joins TRBV18 and TRBJ1-2; D unresolved. The CDR3 sequence is 12 residues long. Trimming cost V 4 bases and J 6 bases, with 9 bases left between them. Looked up from germline, CDR1 is KGHSH and CDR2 is LQKENI. The CDR3 DNA reads as TGTGCCAGCTCACAAGTGACGGATGGCTACACCTTC. Translated, it gives CASSQVTDGYTF.

The DNA of the CDR3 is TGTGCCAGCCGCCAAGCGATCGGTTATGGCTACACCTTC. It translates to CASRQAIGYGYTF. V and J are TRBV6-6 and TRBJ1-2, with no clear D. Trimming removed 8 bases from V and 5 bases from J, with 15 bases in between. CDR1 and CDR2 from the germline V gene are MNHNY and SVGAGI (reference sequence). CDR3 size: 13 residues.

The V and J genes are TRBV20-1 and TRBJ2-1; possibly TRBD1 or TRBD2 for D (5 bases each). The V gene lost 6 bases and the J gene lost 9 bases, with 12 bases spanning the gap. CDR3 size: 11 residues. Germline values: CDR1 DFQATT, CDR2 SNEGSKA (reference sequence). CDR3 sequence reads: CSAGGGVEQFF. The DNA for the CDR3 is TGCAGTGCGGGTGGGGGTGTTGAGCAGTTCTTC.

The chain combines TRBV4-3 with TRBJ2-3, with D uncertain. Germline loops: CDR1 LGHNA, CDR2 YSLEER. Trimming pared 0 bases from V and 0 bases from J, leaving 4 bases between. The CDR3 spans 14 residues. The CDR3 loop reads CASSQEPSTDTQYF. For the CDR3, the DNA is TGCGCCAGCAGCCAAGAACCGAGCACAGATACGCAGTATTTT.

This chain joins TRBV6-1 and TRBJ1-2; D is unclear. The ends were cut back, 6 bases at V and 5 bases at J, with 13 bases in the middle. Looked up from germline, CDR1 is MNHNS and CDR2 is SASEGT. This CDR3 region has 13 residues. CDR3 DNA: TGTGCCAGCAGCCCTAACAGAATATATGGCTACACCTTC. Its protein product is CASSPNRIYGYTF.

This clone appeared once. V and J are TRBV10-3 and TRBJ2-7; 9 nucleotides match TRBD2. Germline V gene data show CDR1 as ENHRY and CDR2 as SYGVKD. The CDR3 is made up of 11 amino acids. After removal of 10 bases from V and 5 bases from J, the junction contained 3 bases not matched to a gene. In nucleotides, the CDR3 is TGTGCCACCGGACTAGCGAACGAGCAGTACTTC. Its translation: CATGLANEQYF.

This chain uses TRBV11-2 with TRBJ2-4; TRBD2 matches 7 bases. The CDR3 is made up of 19 amino acids. J lost 0 bases, V lost 0 bases, and 11 bases had no gene match. CDR1 and CDR2 (germline): SGHAT, FQNNGV. CDR3 amino acids: CASSLELGSGKLAKNIQYF. The DNA for the CDR3 is TGTGCCAGCAGCTTAGAGCTAGGGAGCGGGAAACTAGCCAAAAACATTCAGTACTTC.

This sequence joins TRBV5-6 and TRBJ2-7; D possibly corresponds to TRBD1 (6 bases). The V gene's germline CDR1 is SGHDT and CDR2 YYEEEE. V gave up 4 bases and J gave up 3 bases, with 11 bases separating them. The CDR3 sequence is 13 residues long. The CDR3 sequence: CASSPGVGYEQYF. In DNA, the CDR3 is TGTGCCAGCAGCCCAGGGGTAGGCTACGAGCAGTACTTC.

V gene TRBV15 combines with J gene TRBJ2-1, with 11 bases matching TRBD2. CDR1 is LNHNV, CDR2 YYDKDF, per germline (reference sequence). V shed 6 bases and J 2 bases; nucleotides not matched to a gene: 0. The CDR3 loop spans 14 amino acids. The CDR3 DNA reads TGTGCCACCAGGGGACTAGCGGCCTACAATGAGCAGTTCTTC. Protein sequence: CATRGLAAYNEQFF.

This clone has only one observation. The chain recombines TRBV27 with TRBJ1-5; D ambiguous. The germline gives CDR1 MNHEY, CDR2 SMNVEV (reference sequence). The CDR3 runs to 15 residues. V lost 0 bases, J lost 1 base, and 7 bases lay in between. The CDR3 sequence is CASSLSVQSNQPQHF. CDR3 coding DNA: TGTGCCAGCAGTTTATCCGTACAGAGCAATCAGCCCCAGCATTTT.

The gene calls are TRBV5-1 and TRBJ2-7; 8 bases are a match to TRBD2. The CDR3 contains 15 residues. V shed 7 bases, J shed 6 bases, and the junction held 15 bases outside the gene matches. Germline V gives CDR1 SGHRS, CDR2 YFSETQ. As DNA, the CDR3 is TGCGCCAGCTCCGAGGCCGGGACTAGATCGGCCGAGCAGTACTTC. It specifies CASSEAGTRSAEQYF.

This sequence joins TRBV19 and TRBJ1-5; TRBD1 might be the D (6 bases). Per the germline V gene, CDR1 is LNHDA and CDR2 is SQIVND (reference sequence). The length of the CDR3 is 16 residues. The ends were cut back, 3 bases at V and 3 bases at J, with 15 bases in the middle. CDR3 DNA: TGTGCCAGTAGTATCCCACTCGGGACAATCAATCAGCCCCAGCATTTT. Translated: CASSIPLGTINQPQHF.

This chain connects TRBV7-9 to TRBJ1-1; no clear D. The CDR3 loop spans 16 amino acids. V was shortened by 1 base and J by 2 bases, with 14 bases between the two germline ends. Germline CDR1 and CDR2: SEHNR and FQNEAQ (reference sequence). The CDR3 is CASSLESLGINTEAFF. The CDR3 nucleotides are TGTGCCAGCAGCTTAGAGTCGTTGGGGATCAACACTGAAGCTTTCTTT.

The genes are TRBV9 and TRBJ2-7; D tentatively reads TRBD1 or TRBD2 (6 bases each). The CDR3 runs 15 residues. V lost 4 bases and J 1 base, leaving 15 bases between the germline ends. Germline loops: CDR1 SGDLS, CDR2 YYNGEE. The chain's CDR3 is CASSQGHGGSYEQYF. CDR3 coding DNA: TGTGCCAGCAGCCAGGGGCACGGGGGTTCCTACGAGCAGTACTTC.

This clone appeared once. The chain recombines TRBV9 with TRBJ2-5; D might be TRBD2 (6 bases). Germline V gives CDR1 SGDLS, CDR2 YYNGEE. This CDR3 comprises 17 residues. The V end lost 4 bases, the J end lost 2 bases, and 21 bases lay between the germline ends. CDR3 residues: CASSLTGTLPIQETQYF. DNA for the CDR3: TGTGCCAGCAGCTTAACCGGGACTCTACCAATTCAAGAGACCCAGTACTTC.